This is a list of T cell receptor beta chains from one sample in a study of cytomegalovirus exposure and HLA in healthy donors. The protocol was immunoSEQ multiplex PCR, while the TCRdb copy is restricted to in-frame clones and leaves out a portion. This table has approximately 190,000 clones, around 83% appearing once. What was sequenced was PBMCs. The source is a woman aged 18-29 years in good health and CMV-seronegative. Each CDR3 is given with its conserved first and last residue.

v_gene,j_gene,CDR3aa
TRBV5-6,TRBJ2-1,CASRRPGNEQFF
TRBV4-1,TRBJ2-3,CASSPASGGATDTQYF
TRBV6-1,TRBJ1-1,CASSERTGGKYVRTEAFF
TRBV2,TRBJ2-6,CASSEGGAGANVLTF
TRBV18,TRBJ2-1,CASSDTTGGNEQFF
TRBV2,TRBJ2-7,CASTGLGIYEQYF
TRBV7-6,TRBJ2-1,CASSLAGGPGNEQFF
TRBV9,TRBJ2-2,CASSPQAAGVPGELFF
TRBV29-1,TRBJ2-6,CSVLSGTGVSGANVLTF
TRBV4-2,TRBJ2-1,CASSLRSGGASYNEQFF
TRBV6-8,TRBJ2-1,CASNQGVF